This TCR beta chain was sequenced for a study of cytomegalovirus exposure and HLA in healthy donors. The CDR3 extends over 14 amino acids. The germline gives CDR1 SGDLS, CDR2 YYNGEE. Trimming left V 3 bases short and J 5 bases short, with 11 bases between. 60 Vbeta and 13 Jbeta primers were used in PCR. Clones were sequenced by immunoSEQ multiplex PCR, and TCRdb holds only the in-frame ones, with some missing. This sample lists roughly 200,000 clones; its ten largest clones have roughly 1.2%. V usage is TRBV9 and J usage is TRBJ2-2, with D possibly being TRBD2 (5 bases). The specimen sequenced was PBMCs. The receptor comes from a girl aged 2-10 years in good health and CMV-seropositive. The CDR3 sequence: CASSALLETGELFF. Written as DNA, the CDR3 is TGTGCCAGCAGCGCGTTACTAGAGACCGGGGAGCTGTTTTTT.